Given below is one T cell receptor (beta chain) in context. The data derive from a study of OX40 agonist ivuxolimab in advanced cancers. Study-level background: Recorded diagnoses for dose-escalation patients were hepatocellular carcinoma, melanoma, renal cell or head and neck cancer.

Assay used: immunoSEQ multiplex PCR; TCRdb lists only in-frame clones, some missing. The sample holds about 100,000 clones, about nine tenths seen once. This TCR was sampled from an adult with an advanced solid tumor such as melanoma, head and neck, liver or kidney cancer. The sequencing here drew on CD4+ or CD8+ T cells sorted from blood, taken in a trial of the OX40 agonist ivuxolimab.

The CDR3 sequence is CASSLDPRLAGVAYNEQFF. DNA of the CDR3: TGTGCCAGCAGCTTAGATCCCAGACTAGCGGGAGTGGCATACAATGAGCAGTTCTTC. V is TRBV11-2 and J is TRBJ2-1, with 12 nucleotides matching TRBD2. CDR1 is SGHAT and CDR2 is FQNNGV in the germline V gene. The CDR3 covers 19 residues. The V and J ends lost 0 bases and 4 bases, in that order; junction bases with no gene match: 10. The full variable domain, completed using reference TRBV11-2 and TRBJ2-1, is EAGVAQSPRYKIIEKRQSVAFWCNPISGHATLYWYQQILGQGPKLLIQFQNNGVVDDSQLPKDRFSAERLKGVDSTLKIQPAKLEDSAVYLCASSLDPRLAGVAYNEQFFGPGTRLTVL.